Sequencing of this T cell receptor beta chain was carried out in a study of CD8 T cells in ankylosing spondylitis. Findings of the study overall: Certain motif variants had earlier appeared in reactive arthritis synovial fluid and blood.

Trimming shortened V by 1 base and J by 4 bases, and 10 bases separated the two germline ends. CDR1 and CDR2 from the germline V gene are LGHDT and YNNKEL (reference sequence). The CDR3 runs 14 residues. A word on this clonotype: Its cognate antigen is unknown.

TCRdb fed the 5' RACE reads into MiXCR, producing one record per CDR3 protein. The sample records under 200,000 distinct CDR3 sequences, around 9.6% being singletons. This chain connects TRBV3-1 to TRBJ1-1; unclear D gene. The TCR originated in a female donor with ankylosing spondylitis or in good health (not recorded which). The specimen was blood, either unsorted or a sorted T cell fraction (not recorded which). The DNA of the CDR3 is TGTGCCAGCAGCCAAGCTGTAGAGGCCACTGAAGCTTTCTTT. Amino acid sequence: CASSQAVEATEAFF.